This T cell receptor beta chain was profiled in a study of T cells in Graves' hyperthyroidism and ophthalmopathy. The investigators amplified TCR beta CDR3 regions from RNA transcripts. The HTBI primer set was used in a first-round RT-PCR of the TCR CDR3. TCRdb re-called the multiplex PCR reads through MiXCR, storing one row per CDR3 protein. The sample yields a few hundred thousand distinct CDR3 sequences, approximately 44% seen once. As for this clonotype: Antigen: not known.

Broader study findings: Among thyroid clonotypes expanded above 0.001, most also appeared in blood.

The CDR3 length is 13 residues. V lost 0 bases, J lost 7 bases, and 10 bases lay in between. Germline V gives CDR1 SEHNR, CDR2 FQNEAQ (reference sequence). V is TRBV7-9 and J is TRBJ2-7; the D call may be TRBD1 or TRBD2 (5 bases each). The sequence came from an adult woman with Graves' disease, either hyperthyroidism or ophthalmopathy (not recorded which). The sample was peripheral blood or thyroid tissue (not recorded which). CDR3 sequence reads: CASSLAGAGEQYF. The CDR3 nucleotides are TGTGCCAGCAGCTTAGCCGGGGCGGGTGAGCAGTACTTC. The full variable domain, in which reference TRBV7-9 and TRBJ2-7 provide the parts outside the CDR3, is DTGVSQNPRHKITKRGQNVTFRCDPISEHNRLYWYRQTLGQGPEFLTYFQNEAQLEKSRLLSDRFSAERPKGSFSTLEIQRTEQGDSAMYLCASSLAGAGEQYFGPGTRLTVT.